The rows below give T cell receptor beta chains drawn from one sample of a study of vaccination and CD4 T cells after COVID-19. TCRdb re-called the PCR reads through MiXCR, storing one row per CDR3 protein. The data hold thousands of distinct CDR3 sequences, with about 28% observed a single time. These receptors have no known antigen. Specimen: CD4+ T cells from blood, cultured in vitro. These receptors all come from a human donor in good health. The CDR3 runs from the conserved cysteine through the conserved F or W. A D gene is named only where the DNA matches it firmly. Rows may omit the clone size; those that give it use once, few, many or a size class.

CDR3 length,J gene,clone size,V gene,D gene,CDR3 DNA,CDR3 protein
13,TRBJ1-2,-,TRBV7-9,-,TGTGCCAGCAGCCTTGGGAGAGGGAGCGGCTACACCTTC,CASSLGRGSGYTF
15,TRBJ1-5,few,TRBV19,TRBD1,TGTGCCAGTCTAGACAGGGGATATAGCAATCAGCCCCAGCATTTT,CASLDRGYSNQPQHF
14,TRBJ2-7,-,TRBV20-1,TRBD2,TGCAGTGCGTGGGGACTAGCGGGCTCCTACGAGCAGTACTTC,CSAWGLAGSYEQYF
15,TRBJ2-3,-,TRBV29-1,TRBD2,TGCAGCGTTGCTCACATAGCGGGAGTCGCAGATACGCAGTATTTT,CSVAHIAGVADTQYF
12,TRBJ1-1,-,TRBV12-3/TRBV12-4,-,TGTGCCAGCAGTTCGAGGACAGCTGAAGCTTTCTTT,CASSSRTAEAFF
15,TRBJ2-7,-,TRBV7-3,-,TGTGCCAGCAGCTTCCAGGACACGCAACCGTACGAGCAGTACTTC,CASSFQDTQPYEQYF
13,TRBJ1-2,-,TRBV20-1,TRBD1,TGCAGTGTGCCTCAGGGGGGTAACTATGGCTACACCTTC,CSVPQGGNYGYTF
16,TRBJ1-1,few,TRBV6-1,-,TGTGCCAGCAGTGATTCGGACCCCCCACGGGACACTGAAGCTTTCTTT,CASSDSDPPRDTEAFF
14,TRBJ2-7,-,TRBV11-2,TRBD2,TGTGCCAGCAGCTTTAGACTAGCGTTAAGCGAGCAGTACTTC,CASSFRLALSEQYF
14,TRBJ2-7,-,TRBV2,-,TGTGCCAGCAGTGTAACATTCGGCCCCTACGAGCAGTACTTC,CASSVTFGPYEQYF
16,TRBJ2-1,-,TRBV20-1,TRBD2,TGCAGTGCTAGACACCCGGGACTAGCGACCTACAATGAGCAGTTCTTC,CSARHPGLATYNEQFF
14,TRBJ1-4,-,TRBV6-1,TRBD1,TGTGCCACCAAACGAGGCAGGGGGCTCGAAAAACTGTTTTTT,CATKRGRGLEKLFF
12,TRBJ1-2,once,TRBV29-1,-,TGCAGCGTTAGCCGGGGGGGGATAGGCTACACCTTC,CSVSRGGIGYTF
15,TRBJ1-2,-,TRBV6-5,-,TGTGCCAGCAGTTACTCTTACAGAGCTAACTATGGCTACACCTTC,CASSYSYRANYGYTF
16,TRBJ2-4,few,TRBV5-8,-,TGTGCCAGCAGCTTGGCCGGGACGGTAGCCAAAAACATTCAGTACTTC,CASSLAGTVAKNIQYF
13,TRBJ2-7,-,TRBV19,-,TGTGCCAGTAGTCCCCGAGGGGCATCCGGGCAGTACTTC,CASSPRGASGQYF
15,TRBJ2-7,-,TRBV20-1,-,TGCAGTGCTAATAGTCAGCGGACAGACTCTGGCGAGCAGTACTTC,CSANSQRTDSGEQYF
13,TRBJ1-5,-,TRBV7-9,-,TGTGCCAGCAGCTCACAGGGATGGCAGCCCCAGCATTTT,CASSSQGWQPQHF
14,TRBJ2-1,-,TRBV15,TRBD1,TGTGCCACCAGCAGGGGACAGGGGTACAATGAGCAGTTCTTC,CATSRGQGYNEQFF
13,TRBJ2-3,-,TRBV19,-,TGTGCCAGTACCTCTTCGGGGGCTGATACGCAGTATTTT,CASTSSGADTQYF
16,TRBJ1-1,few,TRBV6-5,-,TGTGCCAGCAGTTACTCCCTGGGACTTGAAAAAGCTGAAGCTTTCTTT,CASSYSLGLEKAEAFF
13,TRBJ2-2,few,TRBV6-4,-,TGTGCCAGCAGTGAGGTTGGCACCGGGGAGCTGTTTTTT,CASSEVGTGELFF
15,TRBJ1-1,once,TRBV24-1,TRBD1,TGTGCCACCAGTGATTTCGGCAGGGGGAAAGCTGAAGCTTTCTTT,CATSDFGRGKAEAFF
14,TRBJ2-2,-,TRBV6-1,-,TGTGCCAGCAGAAGATTACAGAACACCGGGGAGCTGTTTTTT,CASRRLQNTGELFF
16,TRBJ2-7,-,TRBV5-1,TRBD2,TGCGCCAGCAGCCCAGGACTAGCGGGGGGAAGTTACGAGCAGTACTTC,CASSPGLAGGSYEQYF
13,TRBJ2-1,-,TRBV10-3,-,TGTGCCATCAGTACGGACGGAACCAATGAGCAGTTCTTC,CAISTDGTNEQFF
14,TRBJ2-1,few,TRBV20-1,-,TGCAGTGCCCGGCGGGGATTTGTCTACAATGAGCAGTTCTTC,CSARRGFVYNEQFF
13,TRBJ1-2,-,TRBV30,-,TGTGCCTGGAGTGCAGGGTTTAACTATGGCTACACCTTC,CAWSAGFNYGYTF
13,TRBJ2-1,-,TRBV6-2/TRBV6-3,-,TGTGCCAGCGGCCTCATTGAGGGGTTTGAGCAGTTCTTC,CASGLIEGFEQFF